This TCR beta chain was identified during a study of CXCR3-negative and CXCR3-positive naive CD8 T cells (dated by TCRdb to 2018 to 2020). In the study overall: About 150 million TRB reads were obtained in total, roughly 1.5 +/- 0.3 million reads per library. Diversity and physicochemical repertoire analyses were performed on about a dozen donors pooled from two independent experiments. TRBV-TRBJ cluster analysis included naive subsets from roughly 5 donors and memory cells from 3 donors.

For every CD8+ T cell subset, under 350,000 cells were flow-sorted straight into RLT lysis buffer, and each subset was sorted in triplicate. To exclude memory contaminants, naive CD8+ T cells were stringently defined as CD45RO-CCR7+CD27+CD95-. Using standard density gradient centrifugation, peripheral blood mononuclear cells were isolated from buffy coats. A FACSAria III was used to flow-sort naive CXCR3-negative and CXCR3-positive CD8+ T cells. Total RNA was extracted from sorted cells using an RNeasy Mini Kit. Overall study results and their limits: Because CXCR3 expression was partially decreased after cryopreservation, freshly isolated PBMCs were used for most assays. TRB CDR3s from CXCR3-positive naive cells showed higher hydrophobicity (lower Kidera factor 4), lower energy, and higher strength and volume indices than CXCR3-negative naive cells. Within the same donor, TRBV-TRBJ usage looked similar between naive CXCR3-negative and CXCR3-positive cells, but memory cells had distinct patterns. Because surface CD5, which is linked to self-reactivity in mice, was comparable between the naive subsets, TCR interaction strength was also inferred from TRB CDR3 physicochemical properties. Repertoire diversity was comparably high in both naive subsets but much lower in memory CD8+ T cells.

The sequencer was a NextSeq 550. The Human TCR Profiling Kit (MiLaboratory) was used to prepare UMI-labeled 5' RACE TRB cDNA libraries. cDNA synthesis used the entire amount of extracted RNA, and PCR amplification then used the entire amount of cDNA produced. Libraries were prepared in parallel with an identical number of PCR cycles. The original methods were these. With a minimum of two reads required per UMI, MIGEC and MiXCR pulled out about 50,000 +/- 10,000 unique UMI-labeled TRB cDNA molecules from each library. An average of roughly 40,000 +/- 10,000 functional in-frame TRB CDR3 nucleotide clonotypes without stop codons was found per library. Diversity metrics, including normalized Shannon-Wiener and Chao1, were computed in VDJtools after downsampling to 5000 UMI-labeled TRB molecules per sample. For the central five CDR3 residues, VDJtools calculated physicochemical properties weighted by clonotype size, namely interaction energy, strength, volume and Kidera factor 4. After the reads were reprocessed by TCRdb, one entry was made per CDR3 protein sequence, with no DNA. The V and J calls were determined by TCRdb, not by the authors. The table held for this sample gives about 90,000 distinct CDR3 sequences. The ten most abundant clones make up roughly 0.99% of the sample.

A remark on this clonotype: It lacks a known antigen.

The sample taken for sequencing was naive CXCR3- CD8+ T cells from blood. The cell subset or site label here, explained by the study, means: CD45RO-CCR7+CD27+CD95- naive CD8+ T cells lacking CXCR3 (TNR3-). The TCR originated in a human donor in good health. Some clones in this sample may be carry-over from other donors' samples.

This receptor carries the CDR3 CASSGRGGGKDEQYF. Rearrangement joined TRBV25-1 to TRBJ2-7; the TCRdb D gene call, TRBD1, has no DNA to confirm it. CDR1 MGHDK and CDR2 SYGVNS were looked up in the germline V gene. The CDR3, cysteine through phenylalanine, is 15 amino acids long. The record lacks a DNA sequence.